This TCR beta chain was documented in a study of T cell repertoires in ileal Crohn's disease (dated by TCRdb to between 2017 and 2020). In terms of the full investigation: The median duration of disease was approximately 8.3 years, and at the time of surgery around 35% of patients were active smokers. All patients had surgery for a complication: stricturing disease in about 60% and penetrating disease in approximately 39%. Roughly half of the patients were given postoperative therapy, with 15 to 20 on anti-TNF agents and 10 to 12 on thiopurines. TCR repertoire analysis was done in a few dozen Crohn's disease patients from a prospective multicentre cohort. The study ran alongside a multicentre cohort designed to identify predictors of early endoscopic recurrence after ileocolonic resection. Endoscopic postoperative recurrence was defined by a Rutgeerts score above i0. A total of roughly 150 mucosal samples from around 57 patients were sequenced, collected from several sites on the surgical specimen as well as at postoperative endoscopy.

For commercial TCRB immunosequencing, approximately 460 nanograms of biopsy DNA were submitted for each sample. A two-step, amplification bias-controlled multiplex PCR was used by Adaptive Biotechnology to amplify CDR3 regions from genomic DNA. The first PCR used primers for every V and J gene segment; the second PCR added barcodes and Illumina adapters. CDR3 libraries were sequenced using an Illumina instrument. Processing in the source paper ran as follows. Vendor-provided pipelines were combined with custom analysis of raw data in R/Bioconductor under R version 3.3.0. Clonality, ranging from 0 to 1, was calculated as the inverse of the normalised Shannon entropy of all productive clones. The repertoire share taken up by the top 100 clones defined high-frequency clones, and only clones that passed a 95% confidence test were kept. The Simpson index measured repertoire diversity, and the Morisita-Horn index measured overlap between samples. TCRdb re-hosts the immuneACCESS table, in-frame sequences only. Its copies lack some clones; in the studies checked, an unresolved V gene accounts for under half of them, and the cause for the rest is not known. That table is the source of V, J and clone size, and D and trimming were worked out from the DNA. Present in this sample are around 15,000 clones, around 90% of which were seen just once. The biggest ten clones account for over 3.5% of the sample.

Remarks on this clone: There is no known antigen for this receptor. Base-call qualities are not available, and no considerably larger clone is one nucleotide away.

Eligible patients were adults with ileal or ileocolonic Crohn's disease who had an indication for ileocolonic resection. Whole ileal mucosal biopsies were stored frozen at -80°C before DNA extraction. Genomic DNA was isolated from frozen whole biopsies using a TRizol-based method, and the DNA was quantified with a NanoDrop 2000 spectrophotometer. The CDR3 goes from the cysteine to the phenylalanine over 16 residues. The entry retains the CDR3 DNA only, 48 bases that are in frame from base 1. The study at large found these results: Mucosal CD4 and CD8 T cells were sorted and sequenced only in a subgroup of patients, whose size was not stated. A significantly higher proportion of clonal expansions was observed in active smokers at surgery than in non-smokers (approximately 26% vs 20%, p=0.02). Compared with CD4 T cells, sorted CD8 T cells held more high-frequency clones, which suggests that the mucosal expansions were mostly CD8. Higher high-frequency clone percentages at surgery were associated with endoscopic recurrence; all patients with clonality above 26.8% (18/57) had recurrence.

The sequence was collected from an adult with Crohn's disease. Sequencing input: ileal tissue. The chain was built from TRBV1 and TRBJ2-7; the table's D call of TRBD1 was not tested on the DNA. TRBV1 is a known pseudogene. The encoded CDR3 is CTSSQGVGDTSYEQYF. The DNA sequence follows: TGCACCAGCAGCCAAGGGGTAGGGGACACCTCCTACGAGCAGTACTTC.